This paragraph covers one T cell receptor beta chain sequence. The sample comes from a study of blood T cell repertoires in COVID-19. Study at large: Samples representing acute and convalescent COVID-19 were sourced from the United States, Italy and Spain. Nucleic acid was either cDNA or gDNA, and it came from T cells, B-cell-depleted T cells, or PBMCs.

Sequenced by immunoSEQ multiplex PCR; TCRdb stores in-frame clones only, minus some. The table lists about 200,000 clones, 70% to 90% of them singletons. Germline V lookup: CDR1 LNHDA, CDR2 SQIVND (reference sequence). This CDR3 has 14 amino acids. V lost 3 bases, J lost 0 bases, and 9 bases lay in between. The gene calls are TRBV19 and TRBJ2-7; maybe TRBD1 (5 bases). Sequenced input: peripheral blood. The sequence was collected from a middle-aged man with acute or convalescent COVID-19. Written as DNA, the CDR3 is TGTGCCAGTAGTATGGGGCAGGTCTCCTACGAGCAGTACTTC. It translates to CASSMGQVSYEQYF.